This T cell receptor (beta chain) was sequenced during a study of T cells after yellow fever vaccination. CDR3 length: 17 amino acids. Trimming took 5 bases from V and 5 from J; bases not matched to a gene: 14. Germline assignment: CDR1 KGHDR and CDR2 SFDVKD. Comment on this clonotype: Antigen unknown.

TCRdb redid the calling of the 5' RACE reads with MiXCR, one entry per CDR3 protein. This table holds around 300,000 distinct CDR3 sequences, 10% to 15% found once. Notes on the study in general: The study found a weaker secondary response that peaked faster, day 5 versus 15. Reappearance after the booster was seen for most primary-vaccination clones, at 95% to 98% CD4 and more than 80% CD8.

The chain uses TRBV24-1 and TRBJ2-3; TRBD1 agrees at 8 bases. This specimen was CD4+ T cells sorted from PBMCs, taken 45 days after the yellow fever booster vaccination. The sequence was obtained from a young man who received the YFV17D yellow fever vaccine. The CDR3 nucleotides are TGTGCCACCAGTGGGGCTGGGGCGGACAGGGCTGGAGATACGCAGTATTTT. Translation gives CATSGAGADRAGDTQYF.